What follows are 6 T cell receptor beta chains derived from one specimen sequenced in a study of tissue T cells after allogeneic stem cell transplantation. Regarding time point: mouse harvest day 14 after allogeneic transplant. Each mouse received 10^7 T-cell-depleted marrow cells plus 10^6 splenic CD5+ T cells by tail vein. Sequencing used immunoSEQ multiplex PCR; TCRdb keeps in-frame clones, though not all of them. Of around 5,000 clones detected, less than 55% appear once; the ten largest clones hold around 15%. Material for sequencing was gut tissue. All receptors come from a female BALB/c mouse given C57BL/6 T cells with graft-versus-host disease after an allogeneic hematopoietic cell transplant.

By share, this clone ranks as medium-sized. Mouse names are used for the genes. The CDR3 is cut off 1 residue early in the read; its end comes from the germline J gene. This rearrangement joins TRBV5 to TRBJ2-5, with D uncertain. The CDR3 has 14 residues. Trimming removed 0 bases at V and 2 bases at J, with 6 bases between. Germline CDR1 reads LGHNA; CDR2 reads YNLKQL (reference sequence). CDR3 DNA, as far as it was read: TGTGCCAGCAGCCAAGAGTACAGCCAAGACACCCAGTAC. Its translation: CASSQEYSQDTQY. In full, the CDR3 reads CASSQEYSQDTQYF.

As for this clone: The gene names given are mouse names. The CDR3 goes on 1 residue after the read ends, and that part is filled in from the germline J gene. V is TRBV3 and J is TRBJ2-4, with D unclear. The germline V gene encodes CDR1 SNHLY and CDR2 FYNGKV (reference sequence). The CDR3 loop spans 14 amino acids. V shed 1 base and J shed 0 bases, with 5 bases lying between them. The CDR3 sequence: CASSLEGSQNTLYF. CDR3 DNA (partial): TGTGCCAGCAGCTTAGAGGGAAGTCAAAACACCTTGTAC.

To note about this clone: Genes and germline come from the mouse. The read comes to an end 1 residue before the CDR3 does, leaving the germline J gene to fill in the end. This chain uses TRBV19 with TRBJ2-5; D might be TRBD1 (5 bases). V was shortened by 5 bases and J by 6 bases, with 7 bases between the two germline ends. Germline V gives CDR1 FNHDT, CDR2 SITEND (reference sequence). The CDR3 consists of 11 residues. The CDR3: CASSYRDTQYF. The DNA read from the CDR3 is TGTGCCAGCAGCTACAGGGACACCCAGTAC.

As to this clone: Gene labels here are mouse ones. The CDR3 goes on 1 residue after the read ends, and that part is filled in from the germline J gene. This sequence joins TRBV26 and TRBJ2-4; a weak D match, TRBD1 (6 bases). In germline, CDR1 is KGHPV, CDR2 FQNQEV (reference sequence). This CDR3 region has 14 residues. Trimming removed 6 bases from V and 0 bases from J, with 10 bases in between. CDR3 in amino acids: CASSLRGSQNTLYF. The CDR3 bases that were read are TGTGCCAGCAGCCTCAGGGGTAGTCAAAACACCTTGTAC.

With respect to this clone: Germline and genes: mouse. The DNA ends 1 residue before the CDR3 does, and the rest of the CDR3 is filled in from the germline J gene. The chain employs TRBV12-2 and TRBJ2-5; 9 nucleotides align to TRBD2. The CDR3 has 15 residues. The V gene end was trimmed by 6 bases and the J gene end by 0 bases; junction bases not matched to a gene: 6. CDR1 and CDR2 from the germline V gene are SGHLS and HYDKME. CDR3 bases read: TGTGCCAGCAACTCTGGGGGGGTGAACCAAGACACCCAGTAC. This sequence encodes CASNSGGVNQDTQY. The entire CDR3 protein reads CASNSGGVNQDTQYF.

As for this clone: The germline and genes are mouse ones. The CDR3 extends 1 residue past the end of the read, so its final part is completed from the germline J gene. The V and J genes are TRBV1 and TRBJ2-3, with a tentative D call TRBD2 (6 bases). The CDR3 runs to 16 residues. The germline V and J ends were trimmed by 4 bases and 0 bases, with 14 bases remaining between them. CDR1 is NSQYPW and CDR2 is LRSPGD in the germline V gene (reference sequence). CDR3 bases read: TGCACCTGCAGTGGCAGGGATGGGGGTAGTGCAGAAACGCTGTAT. As protein: CTCSGRDGGSAETLY. The complete CDR3 protein is CTCSGRDGGSAETLYF. Together with reference TRBV1 and TRBJ2-3, the CDR3 gives the full variable domain: VTLLEQNPRWRLVPRGQAVNLRCILKNSQYPWMSWYQQDLQKQLQWLFTLRSPGDKEVKSLPGADYLATRVTDTELRLQVANMSQGRTLYCTCSGRDGGSAETLYFGSGTRLTVL.